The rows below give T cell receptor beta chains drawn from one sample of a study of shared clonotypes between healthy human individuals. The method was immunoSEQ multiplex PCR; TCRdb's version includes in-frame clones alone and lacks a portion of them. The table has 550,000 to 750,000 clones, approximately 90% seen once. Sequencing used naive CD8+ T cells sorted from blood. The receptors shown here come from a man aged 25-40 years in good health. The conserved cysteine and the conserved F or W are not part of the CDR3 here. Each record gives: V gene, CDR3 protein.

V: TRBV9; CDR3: ASSQAWNTGELF
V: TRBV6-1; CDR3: ASGGREYYGYT
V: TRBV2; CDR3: ASRDEIHYEQY
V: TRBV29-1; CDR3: SVDLSPRADTQY
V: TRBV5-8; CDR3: ASSLGGDTEAF
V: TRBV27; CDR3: ASSPTSGRLKNTGELF
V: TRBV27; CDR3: ASSSAPGGNQPQH
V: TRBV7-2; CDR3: ASSPQAGLLDTQY
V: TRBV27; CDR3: ASSSGLGYEQY
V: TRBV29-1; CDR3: SVVASRTGELF
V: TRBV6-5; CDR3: ASSYSTSGRNEQF
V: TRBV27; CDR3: ASRLTGNTGELF
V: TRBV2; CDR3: AISTGQGTEAF
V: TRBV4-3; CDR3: ASSIGTSGYEQY
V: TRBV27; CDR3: ASSPSLADHLYEQY
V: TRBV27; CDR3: ASRLTGVHEQF
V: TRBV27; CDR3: ASSRGRVNEQF
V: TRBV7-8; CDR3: ASSSGQGADEQF
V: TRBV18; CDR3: ASSPPVGLATRYEQY
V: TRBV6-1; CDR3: ASSVYRDRGYTDTQY
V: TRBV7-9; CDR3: ASRPSEGVGTEAF
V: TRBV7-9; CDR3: ASSFPTSGSPPDIQY
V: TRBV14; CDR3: ASSQDRSSYNEQF
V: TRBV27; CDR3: ASSSQITDTQY
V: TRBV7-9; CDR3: ASSLILAGGEQF
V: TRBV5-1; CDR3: ASSASGSWYNEQF
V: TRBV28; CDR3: ASSRRGHNQETQY
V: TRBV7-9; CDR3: ASSRGGYNEQF
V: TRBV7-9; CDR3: ASSSPDSYEQY
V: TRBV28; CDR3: ASSSGTGYYGYT
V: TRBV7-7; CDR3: ASSLTSYNEQF
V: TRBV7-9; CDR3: ASSHGVPYEQY
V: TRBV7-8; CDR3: ASSSSPGLAGYNEQF
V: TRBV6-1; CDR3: ASSEAGWGSRNTIY
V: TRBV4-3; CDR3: ASSQDRRGTSTDTQY
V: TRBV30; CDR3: ACQGETQY
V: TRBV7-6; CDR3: ASSPAGREQY
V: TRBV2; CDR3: ASTEISGELF
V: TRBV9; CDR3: ASGSPIYNEQF
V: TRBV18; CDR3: ASADAVFEKLF
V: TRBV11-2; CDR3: ASSLDWTGNTEQY
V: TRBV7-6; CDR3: ASSLEWSQETQY
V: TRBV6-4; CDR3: ASSPRGNTGELF
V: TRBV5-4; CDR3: ASSLGEETQY
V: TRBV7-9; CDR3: ASSPPNDVRYEQY
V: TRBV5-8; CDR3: ASSFGTSGTETQY
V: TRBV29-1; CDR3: SVETTGSRYEQY